These 17 T cell receptor beta chains came from one sample sequenced in a study of T cell responses to AZD1222 COVID-19 vaccine. Sequencing was performed with immunoSEQ multiplex PCR; in TCRdb, only in-frame clones are kept and a portion is missing. The repertoire includes just over 90,000 clones, 75% to 90% of them detected once, and about 2.5% sits in the top ten. This specimen consisted of peripheral blood, obtained 28 days after the second AZD1222 dose. All receptors come from an adult who received the AZD1222 COVID-19 vaccine.

This sequence joins TRBV2 and TRBJ2-1, with TRBD2 matching 8 bases. The CDR3 covers 15 residues. CDR1 is SNHLY, CDR2 FYNNEI, per germline. J gave up 6 bases and V 5 bases, and 9 bases lay outside the gene matches. CDR3 sequence (DNA): TGTGCCAGCAGTCCTAGCGGGCGCCTGACCAATGAGCAGTTCTTC. This sequence encodes CASSPSGRLTNEQFF.

The chain recombines TRBV2 with TRBJ2-1; 10 bases fit TRBD1. The CDR3 totals 17 residues. Germline assignment: CDR1 SNHLY and CDR2 FYNNEI. With V trimmed by 8 bases and J by 7 bases, 17 bases remained unmatched. The CDR3 DNA is TGTGCCAGCGGGTGGGGAATCGGGGGACAGGGGCCAAATGAGCAGTTCTTC. As protein: CASGWGIGGQGPNEQFF.

The J gene is TRBJ2-1, the V gene TRBV7-9, with TRBD2 matching over 10 bases. Trimming took 5 bases from V and 8 from J; bases not matched to a gene: 15. The CDR3 covers 17 residues. Germline V gene sequence: CDR1 SEHNR, CDR2 FQNEAQ (reference sequence). The CDR3 DNA follows: TGTGCCAGCAGCACTACTCCTAGCGGGAGTTCAGGTGATGAGCAGTTCTTC. Encoded protein: CASSTTPSGSSGDEQFF.

V is TRBV11-2 and J is TRBJ1-5; the D gene is possibly TRBD1 (5 bases). The CDR3 is made up of 12 amino acids. V lost 3 bases to trimming and J lost 6 bases, with 6 bases between them. The germline V gene has CDR1 SGHAT and CDR2 FQNNGV. The DNA of the CDR3 is TGTGCCAGCAGCTTCCAGGGTCAGCCCCAGCATTTT. Its protein product is CASSFQGQPQHF. Full variable domain (remainder filled in from reference TRBV11-2 and TRBJ1-5): EAGVAQSPRYKIIEKRQSVAFWCNPISGHATLYWYQQILGQGPKLLIQFQNNGVVDDSQLPKDRFSAERLKGVDSTLKIQPAKLEDSAVYLCASSFQGQPQHFGDGTRLSIL.

V gene TRBV10-2 combines with J gene TRBJ2-7; perhaps D is TRBD1 or TRBD2 (5 bases each). The germline CDR1 and CDR2 sequences are WSHSY and SAAADI. V dropped 4 bases and J dropped 0 bases, with 10 bases sitting between them. This CDR3 has 14 residues. CDR3 DNA sequence: TGCGCCAGCAGTGTTAGAGGGGACTCCTACGAGCAGTACTTC. Protein product: CASSVRGDSYEQYF.

The V and J genes are TRBV7-9 and TRBJ1-2; D is unclear. Germline CDR1 reads SEHNR; CDR2 reads FQNEAQ (reference sequence). V dropped 5 bases and J dropped 8 bases, with 9 bases sitting between them. This CDR3 comprises 11 residues. In nucleotides, the CDR3 is TGTGCCAGCAGCAAAGAGCAGGGCTACACCTTC. Its protein is CASSKEQGYTF.

The chain couples TRBV4-2 to TRBJ2-5; 12 bases line up with TRBD2. The V gene end was trimmed by 0 bases and the J gene end by 5 bases; junction bases not matched to a gene: 13. The CDR3 is 19 residues long. The germline CDR1 and CDR2 sequences are LGHNA and YNFKEQ. In nucleotides, the CDR3 is TGTGCCAGCAGCCAAGAAACACTAGCGGGGGGTCCGGAGCGGGAGACCCAGTACTTC. Residues: CASSQETLAGGPERETQYF.

V and J are TRBV7-2 and TRBJ2-1; D remains ambiguous. Trimming removed 4 bases at V and 3 bases at J, with 19 bases between. In germline, CDR1 is SGHTA, CDR2 FQGNSA. The CDR3 loop spans 17 amino acids. CDR3 residues: CASSSESLLLFYNEQFF. The CDR3 nucleotides read TGTGCCAGCAGCTCGGAAAGCTTGCTCTTGTTCTACAATGAGCAGTTCTTC.

The rearrangement uses TRBV10-1 and TRBJ2-7, with a weak D call TRBD1 (5 bases). The V and J ends lost 2 bases and 4 bases respectively, with 15 bases between them. This CDR3 contains 15 residues. Germline V CDR1 and CDR2: WNHNN, SYGVQD (reference sequence). In nucleotides, the CDR3 is TGCGCCAGCAGTGAGCCTCTACAGGCATCATACGAGCAGTACTTC. Translation: CASSEPLQASYEQYF.

The chain employs TRBV15 and TRBJ2-1; 8 nucleotides align to TRBD2. Trimming took 0 bases from V and 9 from J; bases not matched to a gene: 10. CDR1 is LNHNV, CDR2 YYDKDF, per germline (reference sequence). CDR3 length: 16 amino acids. The CDR3 loop is CATSRDREGTRVEQFF. The CDR3 DNA sequence: TGTGCCACCAGCAGAGATCGGGAGGGGACGAGGGTTGAGCAGTTCTTC.

The rearrangement joins TRBV27 to TRBJ1-1; 10 nucleotides agree with TRBD1. The germline V gene encodes CDR1 MNHEY and CDR2 SMNVEV (reference sequence). The V gene end was trimmed by 4 bases and the J gene end by 1 base; junction bases not matched to a gene: 0. The CDR3 sequence is 14 residues long. This CDR3 reads CASSWTGGNTEAFF. In DNA, the CDR3 is TGTGCCAGCAGTTGGACAGGGGGGAACACTGAAGCTTTCTTT.

The genes are TRBV27 and TRBJ2-1; D remains ambiguous. Trimming shortened V by 9 bases and J by 5 bases, and 17 bases separated the two germline ends. The CDR3 runs to 14 residues. Germline CDR1 reads MNHEY; CDR2 reads SMNVEV (reference sequence). The CDR3 loop reads CASSSTAYNNEQFF. The CDR3 coding sequence is TGTGCCAGTAGCTCCACCGCCTACAACAATGAGCAGTTCTTC.

V usage is TRBV7-8 and J usage is TRBJ2-7, with TRBD2 matching over 13 bases. Germline trimming cut 5 bases from V and 0 bases from J; bases unmatched to any gene: 7. The CDR3 runs 17 residues. Germline V gene data show CDR1 as SGHVS and CDR2 as FQNEAQ. The CDR3 here is CASSPTSGRYLSYEQYF. The CDR3 DNA follows: TGTGCCAGCAGCCCGACTAGCGGGAGGTACCTCTCCTACGAGCAGTACTTC. The whole variable domain, remainder taken from reference TRBV7-8 and TRBJ2-7, is GAGVSQSPRYKVAKRGQDVALRCDPISGHVSLFWYQQALGQGPEFLTYFQNEAQLDKSGLPSDRFFAERPEGSVSTLKIQRTQQEDSAVYLCASSPTSGRYLSYEQYFGPGTRLTVT.

Concerning this clone: One end of the junction is discordant with germline, which a read error may explain. The chain uses TRBV3-1 (or the pseudogene TRBV3-2) and TRBJ1-2, with D possibly TRBD1 on 5 matching bases. Germline V gene data show CDR1 as LGHDT and CDR2 as YNNKEL (reference sequence). The CDR3 is 13 amino acids. The CDR3 DNA reads as TGTGCCAGCAGCTGGGACCAAAACTATGGCTACATCTTC. This gives the protein CASSWDQNYGYIF.

The chain combines TRBV2 with TRBJ1-2, with D tentatively TRBD1 (6 bases). V lost 5 bases and J lost 7, with 20 bases in between. Looked up from germline, CDR1 is SNHLY and CDR2 is FYNNEI. This CDR3 region has 15 residues. The CDR3 loop reads CASSREGVPTGGYTF. The CDR3, as DNA: TGTGCCAGCAGTCGGGAGGGGGTACCTACTGGTGGCTACACCTTC.

The chain combines TRBV5-6 with TRBJ1-1; unclear D gene. The CDR3 loop spans 11 amino acids. CDR1 and CDR2 from the germline V gene are SGHDT and YYEEEE. Trimming removed 4 bases at V and 6 bases at J, with 7 bases between. CDR3 sequence: CASSRHPEAFF. The DNA for the CDR3 is TGTGCCAGCAGCCGACACCCTGAAGCTTTCTTT.

Concerning this clone: Within the sample, other DNA sequences also encode this same CDR3. This chain links TRBV5-4 with TRBJ2-1, with no clear D. The CDR3 extends over 13 amino acids. Germline CDR1 SGHNT, CDR2 YYREEE (reference sequence). V gave up 4 bases and J gave up 4 bases, with 9 bases separating them. The CDR3 here is CASSPEDYNEQFF. The DNA for the CDR3 is TGTGCCAGCAGCCCGGAAGATTACAATGAGCAGTTCTTC.